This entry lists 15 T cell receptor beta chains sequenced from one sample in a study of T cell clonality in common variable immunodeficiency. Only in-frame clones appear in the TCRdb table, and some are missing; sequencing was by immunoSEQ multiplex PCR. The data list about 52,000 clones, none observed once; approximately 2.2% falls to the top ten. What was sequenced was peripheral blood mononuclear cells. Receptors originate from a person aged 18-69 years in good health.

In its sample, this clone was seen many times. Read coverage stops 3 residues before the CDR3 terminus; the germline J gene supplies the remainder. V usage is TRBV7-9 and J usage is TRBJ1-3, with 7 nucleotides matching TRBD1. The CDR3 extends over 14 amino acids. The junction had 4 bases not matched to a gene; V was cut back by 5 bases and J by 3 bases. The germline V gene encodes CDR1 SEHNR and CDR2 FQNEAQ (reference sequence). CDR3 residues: CASSLDRVGNTIYF. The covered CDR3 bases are TGTGCCAGCAGCCTCGACAGGGTTGGAAACACC.

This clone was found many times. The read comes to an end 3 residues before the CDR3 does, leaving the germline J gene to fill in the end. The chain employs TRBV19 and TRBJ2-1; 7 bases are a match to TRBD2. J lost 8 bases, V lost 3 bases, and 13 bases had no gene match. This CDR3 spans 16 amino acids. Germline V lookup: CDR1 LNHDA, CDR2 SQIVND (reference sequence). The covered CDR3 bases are TGTGCCAGTAGTATCTCTTGGGCGGGAGTGCAGGATGAG. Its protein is CASSISWAGVQDE. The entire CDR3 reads CASSISWAGVQDEQFF.

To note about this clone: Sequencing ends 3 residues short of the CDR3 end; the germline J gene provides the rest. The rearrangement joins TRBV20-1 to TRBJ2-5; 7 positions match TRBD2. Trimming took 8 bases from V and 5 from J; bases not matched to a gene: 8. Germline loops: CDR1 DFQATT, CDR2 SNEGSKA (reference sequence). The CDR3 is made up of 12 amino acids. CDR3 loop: CSTWGGRETQYF. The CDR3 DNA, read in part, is TGCAGTACCTGGGGGGGTCGGGAGACC.

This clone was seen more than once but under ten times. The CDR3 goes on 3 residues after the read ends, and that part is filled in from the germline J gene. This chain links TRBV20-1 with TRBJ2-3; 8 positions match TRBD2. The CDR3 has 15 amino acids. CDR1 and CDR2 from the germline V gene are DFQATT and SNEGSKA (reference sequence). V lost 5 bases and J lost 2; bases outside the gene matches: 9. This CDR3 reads CSADLSGENTDTQYF. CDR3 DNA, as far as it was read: TGCAGTGCTGACCTTAGCGGGGAAAACACAGATACG.

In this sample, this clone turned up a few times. The CDR3 loop is CASSPPGQPQGNEQFF. The sequenced part of the CDR3 DNA is TGTGCCAGCTCACCGCCGGGACAGCCGCAAGGCAATGAG. V is TRBV18 and J is TRBJ2-1; 7 bases map to TRBD1. The CDR3 extends 3 residues past the end of the read, so its final part is completed from the germline J gene. The V and J ends lost 3 bases and 6 bases, in that order; junction bases with no gene match: 11. The CDR3 contains 16 residues. Germline V CDR1 and CDR2: KGHSH, LQKENI.

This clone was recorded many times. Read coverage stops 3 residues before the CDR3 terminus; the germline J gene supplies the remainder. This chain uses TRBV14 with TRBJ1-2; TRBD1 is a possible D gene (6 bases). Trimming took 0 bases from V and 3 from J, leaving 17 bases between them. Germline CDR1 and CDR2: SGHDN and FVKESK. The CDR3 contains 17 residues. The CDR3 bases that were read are TGTGCCAGCAGCCAAGAAAAGTGGGCAGGGGCTGACTATGGC. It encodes CASSQEKWAGADYG. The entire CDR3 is CASSQEKWAGADYGYTF.

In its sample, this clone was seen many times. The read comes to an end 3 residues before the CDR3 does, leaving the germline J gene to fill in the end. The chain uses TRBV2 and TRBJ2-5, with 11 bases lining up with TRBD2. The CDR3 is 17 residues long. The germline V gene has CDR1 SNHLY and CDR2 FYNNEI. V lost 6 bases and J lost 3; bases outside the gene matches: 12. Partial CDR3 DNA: TGTGCCAGCAGGGGGGGGAATCCGGGACTAGCGGAAGAGACC. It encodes CASRGGNPGLAEET. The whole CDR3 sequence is CASRGGNPGLAEETQYF.

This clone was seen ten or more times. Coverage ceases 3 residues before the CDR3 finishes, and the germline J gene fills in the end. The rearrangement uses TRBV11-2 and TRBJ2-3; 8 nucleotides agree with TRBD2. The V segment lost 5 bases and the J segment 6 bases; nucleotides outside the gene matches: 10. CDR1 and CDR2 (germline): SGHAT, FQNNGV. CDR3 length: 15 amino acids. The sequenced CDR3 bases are TGTGCCAGCAGCCCCCGACTAGCGACAGGTGATACG. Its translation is CASSPRLATGDT. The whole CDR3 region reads CASSPRLATGDTQYF.

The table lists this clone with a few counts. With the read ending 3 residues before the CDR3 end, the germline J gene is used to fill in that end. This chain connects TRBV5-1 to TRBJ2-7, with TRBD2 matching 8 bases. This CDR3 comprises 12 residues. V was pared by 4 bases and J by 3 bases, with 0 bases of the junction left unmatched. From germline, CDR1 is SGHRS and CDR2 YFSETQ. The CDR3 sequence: CASSRGGYEQYF. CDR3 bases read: TGCGCCAGCAGCCGGGGGGGCTACGAG.

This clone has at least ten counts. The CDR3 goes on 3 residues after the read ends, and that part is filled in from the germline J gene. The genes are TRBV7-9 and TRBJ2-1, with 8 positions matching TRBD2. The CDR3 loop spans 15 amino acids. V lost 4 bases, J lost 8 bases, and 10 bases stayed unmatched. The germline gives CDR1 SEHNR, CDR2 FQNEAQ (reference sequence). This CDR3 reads CASSSYQRGNDEQFF. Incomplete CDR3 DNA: TGTGCCAGCAGCTCCTACCAGCGGGGGAACGATGAG.

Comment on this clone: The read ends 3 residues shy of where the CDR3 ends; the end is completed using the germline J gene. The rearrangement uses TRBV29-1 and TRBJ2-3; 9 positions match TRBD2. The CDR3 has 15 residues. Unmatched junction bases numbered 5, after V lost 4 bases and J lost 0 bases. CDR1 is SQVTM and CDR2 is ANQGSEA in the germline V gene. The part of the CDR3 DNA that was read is TGCAGCGTTGGAGTTAGCGGGGGCAGCACAGATACG. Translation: CSVGVSGGSTDT. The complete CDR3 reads CSVGVSGGSTDTQYF.

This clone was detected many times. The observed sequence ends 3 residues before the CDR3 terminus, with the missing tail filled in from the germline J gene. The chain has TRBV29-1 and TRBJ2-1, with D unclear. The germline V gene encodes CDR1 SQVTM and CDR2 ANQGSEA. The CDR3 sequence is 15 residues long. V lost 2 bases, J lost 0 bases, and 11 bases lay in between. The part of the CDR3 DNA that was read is TGCAGCGTTGAAACCGGTAAAAGCTCCTACAATGAG. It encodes CSVETGKSSYNE. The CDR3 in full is CSVETGKSSYNEQFF.

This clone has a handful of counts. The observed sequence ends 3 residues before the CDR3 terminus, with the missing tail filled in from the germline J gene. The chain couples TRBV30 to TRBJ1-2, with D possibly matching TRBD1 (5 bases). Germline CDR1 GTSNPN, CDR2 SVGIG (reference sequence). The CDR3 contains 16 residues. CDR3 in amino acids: CAWSIYGRAGYNDYTF. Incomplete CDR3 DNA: TGTGCCTGGAGTATATACGGGAGGGCAGGGTACAATGAC.

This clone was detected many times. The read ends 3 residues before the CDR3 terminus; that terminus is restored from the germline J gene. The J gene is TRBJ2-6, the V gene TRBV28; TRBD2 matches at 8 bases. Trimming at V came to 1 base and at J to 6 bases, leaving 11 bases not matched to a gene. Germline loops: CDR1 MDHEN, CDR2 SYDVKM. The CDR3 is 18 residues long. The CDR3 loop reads CASSLSLAETLAANVLTF. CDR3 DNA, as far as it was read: TGTGCCAGCAGTTTATCACTAGCGGAAACCCTTGCGGCCAACGTC. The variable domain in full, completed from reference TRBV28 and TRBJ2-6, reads DVKVTQSSRYLVKRTGEKVFLECVQDMDHENMFWYRQDPGLGLRLIYFSYDVKMKEKGDIPEGYSVSREKKERFSLILESASTNQTSMYLCASSLSLAETLAANVLTFGAGSRLTVL.

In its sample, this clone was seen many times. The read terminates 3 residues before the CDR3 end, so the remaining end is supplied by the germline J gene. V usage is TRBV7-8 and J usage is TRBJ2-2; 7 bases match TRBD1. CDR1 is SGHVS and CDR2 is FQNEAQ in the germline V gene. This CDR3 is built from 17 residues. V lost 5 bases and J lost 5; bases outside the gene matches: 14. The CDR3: CASSARDRQGPTGELFF. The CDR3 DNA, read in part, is TGTGCCAGCAGCGCACGGGATCGACAGGGCCCAACCGGGGAG.